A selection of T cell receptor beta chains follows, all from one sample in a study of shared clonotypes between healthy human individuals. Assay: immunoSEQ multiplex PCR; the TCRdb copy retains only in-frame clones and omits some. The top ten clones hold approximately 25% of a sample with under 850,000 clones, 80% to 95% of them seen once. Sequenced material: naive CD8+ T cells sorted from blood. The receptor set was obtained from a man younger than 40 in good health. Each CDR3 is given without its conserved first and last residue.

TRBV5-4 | ASSFEGIEQF
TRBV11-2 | ASSLAPTSGNVLT
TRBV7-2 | ASSLGDYGYT
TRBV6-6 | ASRNWTDAYNEQF
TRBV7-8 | ASSPKRWKEWSDTQY
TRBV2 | ASLGQGVYEQY
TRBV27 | ASSLRGYDTQY
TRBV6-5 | ASSYSGGEQF
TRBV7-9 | ASSLAGQGMETQY
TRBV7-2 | ASSFSRLDRTKYEQY
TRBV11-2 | ASSLKTSGRLRTGELF
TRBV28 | ASSPSGSGNTIY
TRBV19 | ASSIGQGAAEQY
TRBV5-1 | ASSLEQGTSYEQY
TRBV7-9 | ASSWRRATGELF
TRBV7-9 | ASSLVDNEQF
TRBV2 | ASCSSLDNEQF
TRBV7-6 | ASSQSRGLTGELF
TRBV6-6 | ASSSTGGGRKLF
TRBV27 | ASSSGTGALQPQH
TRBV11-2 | ASSTGTGGRIEAF
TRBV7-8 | ASSLGVGAYNEQF